This T cell receptor beta chain derives from a study of T cells in localized non-small cell lung cancer. Remarks on this clone: Its specificity is not known.

Using immunoSEQ multiplex PCR, the repertoire was profiled, and TCRdb retains in-frame clones only, with some absent. The table lists about 40,000 clones, about 87% of them singletons. The study, taken as a whole, reports: The highest T cell clonality was in uninvolved adjacent lung, above tumor. A higher density of T cells in blood coincided with extended overall survival.

Germline CDR1 is SGHVS and CDR2 is FQNEAQ. The CDR3 is 15 amino acids. J lost 7 bases, V lost 5 bases, and 9 bases had no gene match. The starting material was peripheral blood, obtained before any cancer treatment. This receptor was obtained from a man between 18 and 49 years old with stage I lung adenocarcinoma. The rearrangement links TRBV7-8 to TRBJ1-5; 9 bases are shared with TRBD1. DNA for the CDR3: TGTGCCAGCAGCCTACCGGGACAGGGACAGCAGCCCCAGCATTTT. Translating it yields CASSLPGQGQQPQHF.